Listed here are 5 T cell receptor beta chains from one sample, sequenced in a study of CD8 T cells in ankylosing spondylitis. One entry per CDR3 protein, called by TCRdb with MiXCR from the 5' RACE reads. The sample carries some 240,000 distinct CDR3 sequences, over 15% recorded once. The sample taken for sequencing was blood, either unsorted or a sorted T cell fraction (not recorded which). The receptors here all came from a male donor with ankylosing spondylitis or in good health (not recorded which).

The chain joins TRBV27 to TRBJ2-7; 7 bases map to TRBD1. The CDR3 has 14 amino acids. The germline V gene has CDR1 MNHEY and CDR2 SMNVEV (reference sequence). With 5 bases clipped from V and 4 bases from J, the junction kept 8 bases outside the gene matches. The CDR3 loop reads CASSPGGFGYEQYF. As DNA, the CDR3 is TGTGCCAGCAGTCCAGGGGGTTTTGGATACGAGCAGTACTTC.

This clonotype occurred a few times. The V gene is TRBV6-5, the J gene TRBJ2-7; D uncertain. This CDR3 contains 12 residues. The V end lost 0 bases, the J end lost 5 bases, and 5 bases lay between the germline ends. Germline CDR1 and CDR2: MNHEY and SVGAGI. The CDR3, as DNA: TGTGCCAGCAGTTACTCCCGGGACGAGCAGTACTTC. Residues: CASSYSRDEQYF.

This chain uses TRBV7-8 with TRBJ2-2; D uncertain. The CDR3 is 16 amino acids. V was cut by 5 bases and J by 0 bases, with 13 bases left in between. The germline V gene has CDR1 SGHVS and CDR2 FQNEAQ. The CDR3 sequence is CASSPQAYSNTGELFF. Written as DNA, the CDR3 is TGTGCCAGCAGCCCCCAAGCGTATTCGAACACCGGGGAGCTGTTTTTT.

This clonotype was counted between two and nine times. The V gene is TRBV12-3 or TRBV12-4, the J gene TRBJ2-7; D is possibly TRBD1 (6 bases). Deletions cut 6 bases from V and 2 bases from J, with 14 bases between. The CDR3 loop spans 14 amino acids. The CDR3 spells CASSARGLPYEQYF. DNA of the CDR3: TGTGCCAGCAGCGCAAGGGGGTTACCCTACGAGCAGTACTTC.

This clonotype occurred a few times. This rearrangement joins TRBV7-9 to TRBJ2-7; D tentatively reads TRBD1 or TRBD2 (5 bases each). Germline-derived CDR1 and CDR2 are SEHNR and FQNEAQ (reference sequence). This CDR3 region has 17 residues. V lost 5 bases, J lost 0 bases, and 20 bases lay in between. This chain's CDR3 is CASSHILRDPSSYEQYF. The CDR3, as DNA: TGTGCCAGCAGCCACATCCTCAGGGACCCGTCCTCCTACGAGCAGTACTTC.